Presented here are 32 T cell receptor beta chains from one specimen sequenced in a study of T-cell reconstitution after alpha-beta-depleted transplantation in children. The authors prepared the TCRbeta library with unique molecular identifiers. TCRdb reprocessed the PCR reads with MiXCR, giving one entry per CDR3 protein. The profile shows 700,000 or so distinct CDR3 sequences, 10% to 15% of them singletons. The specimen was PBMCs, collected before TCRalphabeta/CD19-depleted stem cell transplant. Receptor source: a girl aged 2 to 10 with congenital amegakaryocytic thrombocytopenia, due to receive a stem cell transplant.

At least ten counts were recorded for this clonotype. This CDR3 is CASSRRVNAILNTEAFF. CDR3 bases: TGTGCCAGCAGTCGGAGGGTGAACGCTATTTTAAACACTGAAGCTTTCTTT. The J gene is TRBJ1-1, the V gene TRBV6-1; unclear D gene. The germline gives CDR1 MNHNS, CDR2 SASEGT. Trimming removed 5 bases at V and 2 bases at J, with 21 bases between. The length of the CDR3 is 17 residues.

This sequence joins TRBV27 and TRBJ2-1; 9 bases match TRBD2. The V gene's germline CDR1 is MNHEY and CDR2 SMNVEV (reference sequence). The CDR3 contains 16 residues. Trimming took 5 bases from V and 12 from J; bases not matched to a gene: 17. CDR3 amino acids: CASSPRLAEGRLVQFF. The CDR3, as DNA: TGTGCCAGCAGTCCGAGACTAGCGGAGGGCAGGCTTGTGCAGTTCTTC.

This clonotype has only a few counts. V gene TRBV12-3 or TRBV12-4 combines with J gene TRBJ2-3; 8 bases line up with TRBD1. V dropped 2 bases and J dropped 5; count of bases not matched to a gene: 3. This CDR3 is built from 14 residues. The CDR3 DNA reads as TGTGCCAGCAGTTTAACCAGGGGGCAAGATACGCAGTATTTT. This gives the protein CASSLTRGQDTQYF.

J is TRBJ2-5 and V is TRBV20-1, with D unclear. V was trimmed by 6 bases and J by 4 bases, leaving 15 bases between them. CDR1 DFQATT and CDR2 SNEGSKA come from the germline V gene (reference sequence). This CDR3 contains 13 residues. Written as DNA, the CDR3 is TGCAGTGCGAATGGGTCCCCCGGAGAGACCCAGTACTTC. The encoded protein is CSANGSPGETQYF.

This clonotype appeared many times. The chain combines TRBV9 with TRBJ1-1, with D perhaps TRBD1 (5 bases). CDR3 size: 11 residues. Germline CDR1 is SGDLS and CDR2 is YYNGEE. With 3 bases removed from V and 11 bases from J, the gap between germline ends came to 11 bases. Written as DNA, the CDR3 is TGTGCCAGCAGCGGCCGGGACGGGGCTTTCTTT. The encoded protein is CASSGRDGAFF.

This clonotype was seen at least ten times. CDR3 in amino acids: CSVEGGRDEQFF. For the CDR3, the DNA is TGCAGCGTTGAAGGAGGCAGGGATGAGCAGTTCTTC. V usage is TRBV29-1 and J usage is TRBJ2-1, with D tentatively TRBD1 (5 bases). This CDR3 comprises 12 residues. The V end was cut by 1 base, the J end by 8 bases, with 9 bases between. Per germline, CDR1 SQVTM and CDR2 ANQGSEA.

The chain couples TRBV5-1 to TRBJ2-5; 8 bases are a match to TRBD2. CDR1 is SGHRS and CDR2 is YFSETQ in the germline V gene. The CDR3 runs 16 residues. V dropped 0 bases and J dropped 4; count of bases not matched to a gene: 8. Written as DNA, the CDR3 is TGCGCCAGCAGCTTGGGGCGCGGGAGGCGTTTAGAGACCCAGTACTTC. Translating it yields CASSLGRGRRLETQYF.

The chain's CDR3 is CASSPEAGPNVYNEQFF. DNA for the CDR3: TGTGCCAGCTCACCCGAAGCCGGGCCCAACGTCTACAATGAGCAGTTCTTC. The chain uses TRBV18 and TRBJ2-1; D not resolved. CDR1 is KGHSH, CDR2 LQKENI, per germline. V lost 3 bases, J lost 3 bases, and 18 bases lay in between. The CDR3 covers 17 residues.

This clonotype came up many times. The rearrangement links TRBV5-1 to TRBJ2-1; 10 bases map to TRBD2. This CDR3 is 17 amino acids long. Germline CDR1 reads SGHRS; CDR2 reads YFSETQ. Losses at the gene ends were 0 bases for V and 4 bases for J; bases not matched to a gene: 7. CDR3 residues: CASSLALAGVAYNEQFF. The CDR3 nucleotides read TGCGCCAGCAGCTTGGCTCTAGCGGGAGTGGCGTACAATGAGCAGTTCTTC.

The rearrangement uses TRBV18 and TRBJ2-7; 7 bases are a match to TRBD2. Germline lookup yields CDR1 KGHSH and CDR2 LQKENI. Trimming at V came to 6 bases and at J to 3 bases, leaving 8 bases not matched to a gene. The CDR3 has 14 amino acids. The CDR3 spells CASSQEGGFYEQYF. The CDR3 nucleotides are TGTGCCAGCTCGCAAGAGGGAGGGTTCTACGAGCAGTACTTC. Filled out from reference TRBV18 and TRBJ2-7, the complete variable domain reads NAGVMQNPRHLVRRRGQEARLRCSPMKGHSHVYWYRQLPEEGLKFMVYLQKENIIDESGMPKERFSAEFPKEGPSILRIQQVVRGDSAAYFCASSQEGGFYEQYFGPGTRLTVT.

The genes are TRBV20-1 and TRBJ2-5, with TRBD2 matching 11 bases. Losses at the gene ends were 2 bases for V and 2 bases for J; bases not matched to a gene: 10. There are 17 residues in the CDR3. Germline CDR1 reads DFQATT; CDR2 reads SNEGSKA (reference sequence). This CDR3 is CSARSSTSGAEQETQYF. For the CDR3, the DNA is TGCAGTGCTAGATCCTCGACTAGCGGGGCCGAGCAAGAGACCCAGTACTTC.

The CDR3 DNA follows: TGCGCCAGCAGCTTAGCGAGGACAGACACTGAAGCTTTCTTT. It is translated as CASSLARTDTEAFF. V gene TRBV5-1 combines with J gene TRBJ1-1, with D tentatively TRBD1 (6 bases). In germline, CDR1 is SGHRS, CDR2 YFSETQ. The CDR3 runs 14 residues. Between the trimmed V and J ends, which lost 2 bases and 3 bases, there was a span of 11 bases.

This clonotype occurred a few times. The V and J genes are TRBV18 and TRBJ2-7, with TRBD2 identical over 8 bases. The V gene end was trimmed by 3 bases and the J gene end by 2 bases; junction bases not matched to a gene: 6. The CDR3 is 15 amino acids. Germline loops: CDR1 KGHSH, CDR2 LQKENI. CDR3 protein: CASSPLSTSAYEQYF. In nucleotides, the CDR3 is TGTGCCAGCTCACCCCTATCGACTAGCGCCTACGAGCAGTACTTC.

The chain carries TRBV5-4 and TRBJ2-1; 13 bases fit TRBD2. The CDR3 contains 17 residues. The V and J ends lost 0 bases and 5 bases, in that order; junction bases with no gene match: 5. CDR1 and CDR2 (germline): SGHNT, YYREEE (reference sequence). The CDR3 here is CASSLAGGTSGNNEQFF. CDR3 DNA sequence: TGTGCCAGCAGCTTGGCCGGGGGGACTAGCGGGAACAATGAGCAGTTCTTC.

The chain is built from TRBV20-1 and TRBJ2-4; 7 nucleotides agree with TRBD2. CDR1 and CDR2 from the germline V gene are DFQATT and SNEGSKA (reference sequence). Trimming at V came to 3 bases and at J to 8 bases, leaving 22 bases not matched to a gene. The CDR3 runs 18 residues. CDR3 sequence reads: CSASRTYASGQPADIQYF. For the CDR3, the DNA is TGCAGTGCTAGCCGGACCTATGCTAGCGGACAACCTGCAGACATTCAGTACTTC.

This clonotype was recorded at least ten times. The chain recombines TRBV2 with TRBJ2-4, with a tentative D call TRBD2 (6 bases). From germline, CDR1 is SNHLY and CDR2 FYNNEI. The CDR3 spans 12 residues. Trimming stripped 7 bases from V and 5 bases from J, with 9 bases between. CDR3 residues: CASIADENIQYF. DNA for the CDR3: TGTGCCAGCATAGCGGATGAAAACATTCAGTACTTC.

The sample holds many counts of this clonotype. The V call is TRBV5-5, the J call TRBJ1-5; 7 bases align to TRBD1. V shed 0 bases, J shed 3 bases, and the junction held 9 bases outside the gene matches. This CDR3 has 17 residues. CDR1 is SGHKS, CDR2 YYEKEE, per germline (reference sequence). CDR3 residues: CASSLGARDRANQPQHF. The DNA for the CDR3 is TGTGCCAGCAGCTTGGGGGCCCGGGACAGAGCCAATCAGCCCCAGCATTTT.

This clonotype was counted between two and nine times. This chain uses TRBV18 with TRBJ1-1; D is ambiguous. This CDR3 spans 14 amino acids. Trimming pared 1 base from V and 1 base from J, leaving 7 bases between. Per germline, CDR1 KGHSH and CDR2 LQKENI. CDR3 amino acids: CASSPLAGNTEAFF. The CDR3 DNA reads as TGTGCCAGCTCACCACTAGCAGGGAACACTGAAGCTTTCTTT.

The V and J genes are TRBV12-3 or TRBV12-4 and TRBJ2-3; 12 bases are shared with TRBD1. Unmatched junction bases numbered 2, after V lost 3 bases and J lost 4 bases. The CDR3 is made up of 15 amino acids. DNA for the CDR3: TGTGCCAGCAGTTTGAGGGACAGGGGGCCAGATACGCAGTATTTT. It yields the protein CASSLRDRGPDTQYF.

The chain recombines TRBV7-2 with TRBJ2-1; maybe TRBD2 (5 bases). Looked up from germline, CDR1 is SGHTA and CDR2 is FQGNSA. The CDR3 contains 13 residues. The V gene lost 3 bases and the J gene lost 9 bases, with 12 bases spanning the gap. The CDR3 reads CASSFPRDTEQFF. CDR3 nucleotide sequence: TGTGCCAGCAGCTTCCCCCGGGATACTGAGCAGTTCTTC.

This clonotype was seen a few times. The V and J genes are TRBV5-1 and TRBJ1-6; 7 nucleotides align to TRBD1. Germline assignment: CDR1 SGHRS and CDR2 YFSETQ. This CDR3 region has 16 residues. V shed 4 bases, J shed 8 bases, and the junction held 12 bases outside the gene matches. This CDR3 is CASSLYPGTEDSPLHF. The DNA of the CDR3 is TGCGCCAGCAGCCTCTACCCGGGGACAGAGGATTCACCCCTCCACTTT.

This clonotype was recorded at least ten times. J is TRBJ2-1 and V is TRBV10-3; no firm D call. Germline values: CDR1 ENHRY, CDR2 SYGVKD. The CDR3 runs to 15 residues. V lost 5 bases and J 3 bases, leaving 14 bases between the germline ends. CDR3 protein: CAISSRVTFYNEQFF. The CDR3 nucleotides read TGTGCCATCAGTTCTCGAGTTACCTTCTACAATGAGCAGTTCTTC.

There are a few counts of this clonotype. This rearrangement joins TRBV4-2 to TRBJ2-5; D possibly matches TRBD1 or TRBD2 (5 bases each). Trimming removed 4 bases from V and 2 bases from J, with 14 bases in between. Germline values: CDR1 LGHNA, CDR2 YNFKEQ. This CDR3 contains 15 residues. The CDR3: CASSPDIWGQETQYF. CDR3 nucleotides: TGTGCCAGCAGCCCCGACATATGGGGGCAAGAGACCCAGTACTTC.

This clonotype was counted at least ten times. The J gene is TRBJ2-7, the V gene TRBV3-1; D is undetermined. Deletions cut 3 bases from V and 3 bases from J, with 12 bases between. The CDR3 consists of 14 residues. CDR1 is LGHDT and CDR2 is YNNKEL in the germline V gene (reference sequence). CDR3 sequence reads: CASSHQTGDYEQYF. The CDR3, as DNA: TGTGCCAGCAGCCACCAGACTGGGGACTACGAGCAGTACTTC.

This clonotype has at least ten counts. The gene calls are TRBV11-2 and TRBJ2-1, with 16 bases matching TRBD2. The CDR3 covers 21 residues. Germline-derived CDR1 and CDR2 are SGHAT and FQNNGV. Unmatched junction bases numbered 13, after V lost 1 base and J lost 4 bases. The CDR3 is CASSLVPGLAGGDNLYNEQFF. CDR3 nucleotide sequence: TGTGCCAGCAGCTTAGTCCCGGGACTAGCGGGAGGGGATAACCTATACAATGAGCAGTTCTTC.

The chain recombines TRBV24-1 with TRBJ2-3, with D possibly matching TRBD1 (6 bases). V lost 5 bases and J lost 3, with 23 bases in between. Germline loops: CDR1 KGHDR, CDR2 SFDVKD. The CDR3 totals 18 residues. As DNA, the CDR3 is TGTGCCACCAGTGGCATGTCAGGGGCACACTCCCGGACAGATACGCAGTATTTT. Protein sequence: CATSGMSGAHSRTDTQYF.

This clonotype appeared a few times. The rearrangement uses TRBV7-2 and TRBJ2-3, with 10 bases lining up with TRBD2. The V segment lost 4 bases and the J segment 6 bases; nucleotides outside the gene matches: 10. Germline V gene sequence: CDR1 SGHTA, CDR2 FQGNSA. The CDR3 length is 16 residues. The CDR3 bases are TGTGCCAGCAGCTCCCCGACTAGCGGGTCGGCGGATACGCAGTATTTT. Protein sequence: CASSSPTSGSADTQYF.

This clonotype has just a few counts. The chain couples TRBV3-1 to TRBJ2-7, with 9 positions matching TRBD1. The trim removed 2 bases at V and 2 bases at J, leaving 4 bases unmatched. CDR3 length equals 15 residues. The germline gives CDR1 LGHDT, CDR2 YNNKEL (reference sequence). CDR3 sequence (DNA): TGTGCCAGCAGCCAAATCGGGACAGGGCCCTACGAGCAGTACTTC. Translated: CASSQIGTGPYEQYF.

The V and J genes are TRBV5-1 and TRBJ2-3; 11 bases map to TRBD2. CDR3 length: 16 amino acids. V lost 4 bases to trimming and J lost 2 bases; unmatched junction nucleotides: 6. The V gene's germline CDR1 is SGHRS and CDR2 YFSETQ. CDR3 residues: CASSGGTSGYTDTQYF. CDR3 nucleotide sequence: TGCGCCAGCAGCGGCGGGACTAGCGGCTACACAGATACGCAGTATTTT.

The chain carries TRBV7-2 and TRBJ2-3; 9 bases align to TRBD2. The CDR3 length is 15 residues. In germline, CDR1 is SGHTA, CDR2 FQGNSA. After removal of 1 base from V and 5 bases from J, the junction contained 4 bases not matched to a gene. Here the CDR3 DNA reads TGTGCCAGCAGCTTAGGGAGCGGGGGGAGAGATACGCAGTATTTT. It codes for CASSLGSGGRDTQYF.

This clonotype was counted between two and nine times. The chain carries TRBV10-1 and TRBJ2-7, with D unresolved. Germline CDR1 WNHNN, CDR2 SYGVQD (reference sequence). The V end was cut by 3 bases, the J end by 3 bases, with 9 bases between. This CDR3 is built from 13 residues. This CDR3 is CASSDGEYYEQYF. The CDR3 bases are TGCGCCAGCAGTGATGGCGAATACTACGAGCAGTACTTC.

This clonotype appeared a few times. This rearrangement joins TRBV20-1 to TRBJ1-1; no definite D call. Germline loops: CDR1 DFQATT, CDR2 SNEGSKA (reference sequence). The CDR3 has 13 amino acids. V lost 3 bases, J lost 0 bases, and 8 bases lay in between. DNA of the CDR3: TGCAGTGCTAGTCGCGGGTTGAACACTGAAGCTTTCTTT. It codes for CSASRGLNTEAFF.